A selection of T cell receptor beta chains follows, all from one sample in a study of cytotoxic CD8 clonotypes in ibrutinib-treated CLL. The data were produced by immunoSEQ multiplex PCR, yet TCRdb's version contains in-frame clones alone and is incomplete. The sample lists about 68,000 clones, 68% occurring once. This specimen was PBMCs, taken after 12 months of ibrutinib treatment. These receptors were taken from a human donor with chronic lymphocytic leukemia. Both conserved end residues are part of each CDR3. Fields, in order: V gene, D gene, J gene, clone size, CDR3 protein, CDR3 DNA. The D gene is left open where the match is weak. Size tells how often a clone was seen (once, few, many) or the class of an expanded clone, and some rows leave it out.

TRBV28	-	TRBJ2-1	-	CASKPSSYNEQFF	TGTGCCAGCAAGCCCAGCTCCTACAATGAGCAGTTCTTC
TRBV5-6	TRBD2	TRBJ2-3	-	CASSTNAGGTDTQYF	TGTGCCAGCAGTACCAATGCGGGGGGCACAGATACGCAGTATTTT
TRBV28	-	TRBJ2-5	-	CASSLEETQYF	TGTGCCAGCAGTCTGGAAGAGACCCAGTACTTC
TRBV27	-	TRBJ1-4	-	CASSTGTEKLFF	TGTGCCAGCAGCACCGGGACTGAAAAACTGTTTTTT
TRBV4-2	TRBD2	TRBJ2-7	-	CASSQEWGGAYEQYF	TGTGCCAGCAGCCAGGAGTGGGGGGGGGCCTACGAGCAGTACTTC
TRBV5-1	-	TRBJ2-3	-	CASSLLAGDTQYF	TGCGCCAGCAGCTTGCTAGCCGGCGATACGCAGTATTTT
TRBV6-5	TRBD1	TRBJ1-3	-	CASRDRGEAGNTIYF	TGTGCCAGCAGAGACAGGGGAGAGGCTGGAAACACCATATATTTT
TRBV6-5	-	TRBJ1-3	few	CAAQGDGNTIYF	TGTGCCGCACAGGGTGACGGAAACACCATATATTTT
TRBV6-5	-	TRBJ2-7	-	CASSVTGPSYEQYF	TGTGCCAGCAGTGTTACGGGACCGAGCTACGAGCAGTACTTC
TRBV4-2	-	TRBJ1-1	-	CASSQVSGNEAFF	TGTGCCAGCAGCCAAGTGAGCGGGAATGAAGCTTTCTTT
TRBV15	-	TRBJ2-5	few	CATSRRGEETQYF	TGTGCCACCAGCAGAAGAGGGGAAGAGACCCAGTACTTC
TRBV6-6	-	TRBJ1-2	-	CATKLRGSNHGYTF	TGTGCCACCAAACTCAGGGGATCCAACCATGGCTACACCTTC
TRBV4-2	TRBD2	TRBJ2-3	-	CASSQDGTSGTDTQYF	TGTGCCAGCAGCCAAGATGGGACTAGCGGCACAGATACGCAGTATTTT
TRBV10-3	TRBD1	TRBJ2-3	once	CAISEIQQGDTQYF	TGTGCCATCAGTGAGATCCAACAGGGGGATACGCAGTATTTT
TRBV29-1	TRBD1	TRBJ1-1	few	CSVGRQGGTEAFF	TGCAGCGTGGGGCGACAGGGTGGGACTGAAGCTTTCTTT
TRBV4-3	TRBD1	TRBJ1-2	-	CASSQARTGLGPDYGYTF	TGCGCCAGCAGCCAAGCTAGGACAGGGCTCGGTCCGGACTATGGCTACACCTTC
TRBV30	-	TRBJ2-7	few	CAWNTAAYEQYF	TGTGCCTGGAATACCGCCGCCTACGAGCAGTACTTC
TRBV18	-	TRBJ2-7	-	CASSPGNDEQYF	TGTGCCAGCTCCCCCGGGAACGACGAGCAGTACTTC
TRBV6-1	-	TRBJ1-5	-	CASSAGGGNQPQHF	TGTGCCAGCAGTGCGGGGGGCGGCAATCAGCCCCAGCATTTT
TRBV11-3	TRBD1	TRBJ2-7	-	CASSGGQGYEQYF	TGTGCCAGCAGCGGGGGACAGGGCTACGAGCAGTACTTC
TRBV10-2	TRBD2	TRBJ2-5	-	CASRQPGLAGRETQYF	TGCGCCAGCAGACAGCCGGGACTAGCGGGTCGCGAGACCCAGTACTTC
TRBV10-3	-	TRBJ2-7	few	CAISGGTPTYEQYF	TGTGCCATCAGTGGGGGGACACCAACCTACGAGCAGTACTTC
TRBV29-1	-	TRBJ1-6	-	CSVQHSENSPLHF	TGCAGCGTCCAACATTCGGAGAATTCACCCCTCCACTTT
TRBV5-6	TRBD1	TRBJ2-7	-	CASVAYGTGDYEQYF	TGTGCCAGCGTAGCTTATGGGACAGGAGACTACGAGCAGTACTTC